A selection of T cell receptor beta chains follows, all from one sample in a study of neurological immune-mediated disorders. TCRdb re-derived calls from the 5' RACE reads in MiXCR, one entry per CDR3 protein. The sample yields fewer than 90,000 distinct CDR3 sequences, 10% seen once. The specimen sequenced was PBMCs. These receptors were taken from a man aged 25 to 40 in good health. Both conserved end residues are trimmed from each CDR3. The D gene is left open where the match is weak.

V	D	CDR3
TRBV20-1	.	SAGVYSGQRTQY
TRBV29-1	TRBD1	SVEGTGVGDTQY
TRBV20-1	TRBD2	SALSGRAGVADTQY
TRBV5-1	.	ASSLDPGNYGYT
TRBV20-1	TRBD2	SARVGTSGHSYEQY
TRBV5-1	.	ASSLEGGEQF
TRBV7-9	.	ATVPRRTDTQY
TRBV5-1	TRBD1	ASSSLPQGGPSGANVLT
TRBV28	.	ASSFPGELF
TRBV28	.	ASRTQGGNYEQY
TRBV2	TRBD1	ASTVEGQGRKTQY
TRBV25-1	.	ASNEAGSRSEQF
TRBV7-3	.	ASSLTRSGAKVLT
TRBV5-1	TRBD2	ASISSGVTNEQF
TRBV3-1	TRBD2	ASSRPGLAVNNEQF
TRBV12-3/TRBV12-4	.	ASRQQVLGNEQF
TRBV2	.	ASILRASESEQY